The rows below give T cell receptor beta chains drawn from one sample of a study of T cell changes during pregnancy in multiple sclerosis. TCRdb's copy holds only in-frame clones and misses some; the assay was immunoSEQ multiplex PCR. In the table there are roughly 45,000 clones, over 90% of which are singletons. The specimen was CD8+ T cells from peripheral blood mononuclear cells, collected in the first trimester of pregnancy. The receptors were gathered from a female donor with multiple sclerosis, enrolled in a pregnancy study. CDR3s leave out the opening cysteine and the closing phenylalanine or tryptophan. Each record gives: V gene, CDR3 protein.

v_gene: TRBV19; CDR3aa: ASSFGSGANVLT
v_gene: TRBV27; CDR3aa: ASSPSGRADEQY
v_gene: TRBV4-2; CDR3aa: ASSHPSSGGSTEAF
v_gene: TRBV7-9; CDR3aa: ASSLARDRGYTEAF
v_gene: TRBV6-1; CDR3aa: ASSERGHSTDTQY
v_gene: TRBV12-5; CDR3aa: ASGLPSGPTDTQY
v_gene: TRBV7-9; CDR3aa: ASSYYDRDGNTIY
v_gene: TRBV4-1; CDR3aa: ASSPTSDTQY
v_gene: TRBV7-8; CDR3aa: ASSLRSGAREQY
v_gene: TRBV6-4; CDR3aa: ASTSIPGQGGSYGYT
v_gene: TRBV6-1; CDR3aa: ASKLADSYEQY